Here is one T cell receptor (beta chain) with its context. This sample also contains other DNA sequences that code for the same CDR3. Those enrolled, adults aged about 18 to 89 years, came from about two dozen US areas. The CDR3 runs to 13 residues. Germline V gene sequence: CDR1 SGHAT, CDR2 FQNNGV. V lost 1 base and J 3 bases, leaving 5 bases between the germline ends. The data derive from a study of blood T cell repertoires in COVID-19. Overall study context: The analysed material was cDNA or gDNA that came from T cells, B-cell-depleted T cells, or PBMCs.

The data were produced by immunoSEQ multiplex PCR, yet TCRdb's version contains in-frame clones alone and is incomplete. This sample has 250,000 or so clones, with roughly 87% found just once. This sequence joins TRBV11-2 and TRBJ2-3, with no clear D. The sample consisted of PBMCs or T cells enriched from blood (not recorded which). This sequence originates from a woman younger than 45 with acute COVID-19. This CDR3 reads CASSLAGTDTQYF. DNA for the CDR3: TGTGCCAGCAGCTTAGCCGGGACAGATACGCAGTATTTT.